Included here is one T cell receptor (beta chain) sequence, with context. Its antigen is unidentified. CDR3 length: 14 amino acids. Germline CDR1 reads MGHDK; CDR2 reads SYGVNS. V shed 4 bases and J shed 0 bases, with 10 bases lying between them. This entry belongs to a study of T-cell reconstitution after alpha-beta-depleted transplantation in children. General study findings and limits: High day-60 TCRbeta diversity in some patients came from surviving recipient T cells and thymic progenitors. T-cell counts and diversity at one year following transplant were attributed mainly to newly produced T cells.

The TCRbeta library incorporated unique molecular identifiers. TCRdb processed the PCR reads anew with MiXCR; each CDR3 protein has one entry. The sample contains 500,000 to 650,000 distinct CDR3 sequences, 11% of which appear only once. The sequenced sample was PBMCs, mostly from graft donor cells, obtained 180 days after TCRalphabeta/CD19-depleted stem cell transplant. The source is a female patient aged 2 to 10 who had a stem cell transplant for aplastic anemia, so the T cells may come from the graft donor. The genes are TRBV25-1 and TRBJ2-7; D gene ambiguous. CDR3 loop: CASSARRSSYEQYV. CDR3 in DNA: TGTGCCAGCAGTGCCCGGAGAAGCTCCTACGAGCAGTACGTC.